This is a list of T cell receptor beta chains from one sample in a study of Ad26.COV2.S vaccination and SARS-CoV-2 variants. Clones were read by immunoSEQ multiplex PCR, and TCRdb kept only the in-frame ones, dropping some. In the table there are 500,000 or so clones, approximately 88% of which are singletons. The material was peripheral blood, obtained in a trial of Ad26.COV2.S vaccine versus placebo. The source is a person between 18 and 65 years old who received the Ad26.COV2.S COVID-19 vaccine or a placebo. The conserved cysteine and the conserved F or W are not part of the CDR3 here.

cdr3_length: 12
j_call: TRBJ2-7
v_call: TRBV25-1
cdr3_aa: ASSELASLHEQY

cdr3_length: 17
j_call: TRBJ1-2
v_call: TRBV28
cdr3_aa: ASSDLPAETARWNYGYT

cdr3_length: 14
j_call: TRBJ1-1
v_call: TRBV7-6
cdr3_aa: ASSTGTSSVNTEAF

cdr3_length: 12
j_call: TRBJ2-1
v_call: TRBV7-9
cdr3_aa: ASSLPIRANEQF

cdr3_length: 14
j_call: TRBJ2-7
v_call: TRBV3-1/TRBV3-2
cdr3_aa: ASSPRGPTRSYEQY

cdr3_length: 14
j_call: TRBJ2-3
v_call: TRBV28
cdr3_aa: ASSSGLAGLTDTQY

cdr3_length: 15
j_call: TRBJ2-3
v_call: TRBV27
cdr3_aa: ASSLIRFSASTDTQY

cdr3_length: 11
j_call: TRBJ1-2
v_call: TRBV2
cdr3_aa: ASNGLGSYGYT

cdr3_length: 15
j_call: TRBJ1-4
v_call: TRBV19
cdr3_aa: ASKPGQGVGTNEKLF

cdr3_length: 11
j_call: TRBJ2-2
v_call: TRBV5-4
cdr3_aa: ASSLANTGELF

cdr3_length: 12
j_call: TRBJ2-7
v_call: TRBV3-1/TRBV3-2
cdr3_aa: ASSQEDRAYEQY

cdr3_length: 12
j_call: TRBJ1-2
v_call: TRBV10-1
cdr3_aa: ASAGAPGSYGYT

cdr3_length: 12
j_call: TRBJ2-1
v_call: TRBV15
cdr3_aa: ATSFRTSGPEQF

cdr3_length: 11
j_call: TRBJ2-7
v_call: TRBV5-8
cdr3_aa: ASSFRGGYEQY

cdr3_length: 15
j_call: TRBJ2-2
v_call: TRBV9
cdr3_aa: ASSTPFGQGDTGELF

cdr3_length: 16
j_call: TRBJ2-7
v_call: TRBV11-3
cdr3_aa: ASSPGGLAGLSGYEQY